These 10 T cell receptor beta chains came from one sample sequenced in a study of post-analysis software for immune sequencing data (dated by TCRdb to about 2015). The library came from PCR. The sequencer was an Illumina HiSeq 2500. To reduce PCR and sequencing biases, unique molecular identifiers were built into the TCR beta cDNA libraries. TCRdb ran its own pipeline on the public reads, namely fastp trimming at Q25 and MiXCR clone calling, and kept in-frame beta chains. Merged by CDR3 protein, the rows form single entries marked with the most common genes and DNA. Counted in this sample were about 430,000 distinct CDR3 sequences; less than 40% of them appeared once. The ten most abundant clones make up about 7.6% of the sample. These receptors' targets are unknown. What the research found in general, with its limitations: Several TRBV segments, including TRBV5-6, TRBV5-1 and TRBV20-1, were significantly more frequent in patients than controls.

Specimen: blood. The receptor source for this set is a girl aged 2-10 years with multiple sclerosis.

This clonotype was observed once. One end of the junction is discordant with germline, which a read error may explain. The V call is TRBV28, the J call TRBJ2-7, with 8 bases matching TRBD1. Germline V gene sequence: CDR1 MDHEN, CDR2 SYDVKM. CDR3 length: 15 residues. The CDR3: CAGSLPDRESYEQYF. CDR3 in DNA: TGTGCCGGCAGTTTACCGGACAGGGAATCCTACGAGCAGTACTTC. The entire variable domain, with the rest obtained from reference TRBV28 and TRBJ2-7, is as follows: DVKVTQSSRYLVKRTGEKVFLECVQDMDHENMFWYRQDPGLGLRLIYFSYDVKMKEKGDIPEGYSVSREKKERFSLILESASTNQTSMYLCAGSLPDRESYEQYFGPGTRLTVT.

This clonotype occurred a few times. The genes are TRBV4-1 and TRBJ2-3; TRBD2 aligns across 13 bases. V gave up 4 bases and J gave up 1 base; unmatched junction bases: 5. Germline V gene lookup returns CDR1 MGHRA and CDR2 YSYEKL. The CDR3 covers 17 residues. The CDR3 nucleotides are TGCGCCAGCAGCCCTCTCGGGACTAGCGGGGGCACAGATACGCAGTATTTT. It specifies CASSPLGTSGGTDTQYF.

The CDR3, as DNA: TGCGCCAGCAGCCCGGGACCGATGAACACTGAAGCTTTCTTT. It specifies CASSPGPMNTEAFF. This sequence joins TRBV4-1 and TRBJ1-1; TRBD1 is a possible D gene (5 bases). Germline assignment: CDR1 MGHRA and CDR2 YSYEKL. V lost 4 bases and J 0 bases, leaving 9 bases between the germline ends. The CDR3 spans 14 residues.

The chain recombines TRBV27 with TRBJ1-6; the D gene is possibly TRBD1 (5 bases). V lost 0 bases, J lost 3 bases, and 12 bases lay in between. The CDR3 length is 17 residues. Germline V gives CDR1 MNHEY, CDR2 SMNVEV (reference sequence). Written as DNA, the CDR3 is TGTGCCAGCAGTTTATCGACCCGGGACTTCTATAATTCACCCCTCCACTTT. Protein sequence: CASSLSTRDFYNSPLHF.

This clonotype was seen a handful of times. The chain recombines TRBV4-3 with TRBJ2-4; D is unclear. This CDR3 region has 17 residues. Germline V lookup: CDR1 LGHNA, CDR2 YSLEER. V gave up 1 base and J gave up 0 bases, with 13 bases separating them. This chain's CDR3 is CASSQGLGLLAKNIQYF. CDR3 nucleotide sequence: TGCGCCAGCAGCCAAGGGTTAGGGTTACTAGCCAAAAACATTCAGTACTTC.

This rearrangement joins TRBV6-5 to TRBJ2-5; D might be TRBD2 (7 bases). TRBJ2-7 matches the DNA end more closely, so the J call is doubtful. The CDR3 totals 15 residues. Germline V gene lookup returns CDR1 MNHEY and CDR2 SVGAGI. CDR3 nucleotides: TGTGCCAGCAGTTACGGAACAGGGAGGGGTGGCGAGCAGTACTTC. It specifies CASSYGTGRGGEQYF.

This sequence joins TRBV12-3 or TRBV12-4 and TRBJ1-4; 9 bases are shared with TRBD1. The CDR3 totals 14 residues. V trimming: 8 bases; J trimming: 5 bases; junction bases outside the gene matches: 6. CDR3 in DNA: TGTGCCAGCGGAATCGGGACAGGGAATGAAAAACTGTTTTTT. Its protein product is CASGIGTGNEKLFF.

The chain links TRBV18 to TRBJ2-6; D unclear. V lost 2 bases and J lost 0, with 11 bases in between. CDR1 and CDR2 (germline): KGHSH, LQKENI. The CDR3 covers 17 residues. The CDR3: CASSPDQISSGANVLTF. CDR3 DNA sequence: TGTGCCAGCTCACCAGACCAGATTAGCTCTGGGGCCAACGTCCTGACTTTC.

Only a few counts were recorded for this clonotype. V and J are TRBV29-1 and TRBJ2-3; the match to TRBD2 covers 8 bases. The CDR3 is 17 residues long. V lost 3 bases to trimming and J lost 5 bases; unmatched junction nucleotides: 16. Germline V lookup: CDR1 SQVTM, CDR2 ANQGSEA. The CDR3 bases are TGCAGCGTTGATCGGCCGCGGGGTAGCGGGGAATTAGATACGCAGTATTTT. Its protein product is CSVDRPRGSGELDTQYF.

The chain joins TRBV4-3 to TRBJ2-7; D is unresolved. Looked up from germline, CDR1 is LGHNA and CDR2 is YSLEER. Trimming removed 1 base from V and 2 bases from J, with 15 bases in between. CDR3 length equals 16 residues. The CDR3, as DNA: TGCGCCAGCAGCCAAGGACGCGTCACGATGACCTACGAGCAGTACTTC. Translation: CASSQGRVTMTYEQYF.